One sample yielded the 15 T cell receptor beta chains listed below, sequenced in a study of blood T cell repertoires in COVID-19. Assay used: immunoSEQ multiplex PCR; TCRdb lists only in-frame clones, some missing. The data contain about 170,000 clones, more than 65% of them singletons. The sequenced sample was peripheral blood. The source is a human donor with acute or convalescent COVID-19. The donor label of this sample is uncertain.

The chain combines TRBV14 with TRBJ2-1; the match to TRBD1 covers 12 bases. This CDR3 has 16 residues. CDR1 is SGHDN and CDR2 is FVKESK in the germline V gene. V dropped 3 bases and J dropped 7; count of bases not matched to a gene: 7. CDR3 region: CASSQRMGQGANEQFF. The CDR3 bases are TGTGCCAGCAGCCAGCGAATGGGACAGGGGGCAAATGAGCAGTTCTTC.

The chain employs TRBV7-9 and TRBJ1-1, with D uncertain. Germline CDR1 SEHNR, CDR2 FQNEAQ (reference sequence). CDR3 size: 14 residues. V shed 6 bases and J shed 5 bases, with 16 bases lying between them. The CDR3 DNA is TGTGCCAGCAGTGTCGGGAAGGGCCAGACTGAAGCTTTCTTT. Its translation: CASSVGKGQTEAFF. The whole variable domain, remainder taken from reference TRBV7-9 and TRBJ1-1, is DTGVSQNPRHKITKRGQNVTFRCDPISEHNRLYWYRQTLGQGPEFLTYFQNEAQLEKSRLLSDRFSAERPKGSFSTLEIQRTEQGDSAMYLCASSVGKGQTEAFFGQGTRLTVV.

This chain connects TRBV12-3 or TRBV12-4 to TRBJ2-7; 8 nucleotides agree with TRBD1. Trimming at V came to 6 bases and at J to 7 bases, leaving 8 bases not matched to a gene. The CDR3 runs 13 residues. The DNA of the CDR3 is TGTGCCAGCAGCTCGGACAGGGCGAAAGAGCAGTACTTC. This translates into CASSSDRAKEQYF.

The chain joins TRBV30 to TRBJ1-1; perhaps TRBD1 as D (6 bases). V lost 3 bases, J lost 0 bases, and 11 bases lay in between. The CDR3 totals 14 residues. CDR1 and CDR2 (germline): GTSNPN, SVGIG (reference sequence). The CDR3 DNA follows: TGTGCCTGGAGGGGGGGGCCGATGAACACTGAAGCTTTCTTT. The encoded protein is CAWRGGPMNTEAFF. The entire variable domain, with the rest obtained from reference TRBV30 and TRBJ1-1, is as follows: SQTIHQWPATLVQPVGSPLSLECTVEGTSNPNLYWYRQAAGRGLQLLFYSVGIGQISSEVPQNLSASRPQDRQFILSSKKLLLSDSGFYLCAWRGGPMNTEAFFGQGTRLTVV.

The chain carries TRBV28 and TRBJ1-4; D not resolved. Between the trimmed V and J ends, which lost 6 bases and 4 bases, there was a span of 12 bases. The CDR3 extends over 14 amino acids. CDR1 MDHEN and CDR2 SYDVKM come from the germline V gene. Here the CDR3 reads CASSLRGINEKLFF. The CDR3 DNA is TGTGCCAGCAGCCTCCGAGGGATTAATGAAAAACTGTTTTTT.

The chain recombines TRBV7-9 with TRBJ2-2; unclear D gene. The germline gives CDR1 SEHNR, CDR2 FQNEAQ (reference sequence). V was shortened by 5 bases and J by 1 base, with 11 bases between the two germline ends. This CDR3 contains 15 residues. CDR3 coding DNA: TGTGCCAGCAGCCTAGATACGGGGAACACCGGGGAGCTGTTTTTT. This translates into CASSLDTGNTGELFF.

The rearrangement links TRBV3-1 (or the pseudogene TRBV3-2) to TRBJ2-2, with a tentative D call TRBD2 (7 bases). The CDR3 covers 17 residues. CDR1 and CDR2 (germline): LGHDT, YNNKEL (reference sequence). Trimming left V 0 bases short and J 7 bases short, with 18 bases between. This CDR3 reads CASSQESAGTWGGELFF. In DNA, the CDR3 is TGTGCCAGCAGCCAAGAGTCAGCGGGGACATGGGGCGGGGAGCTGTTTTTT.

This clone was recorded once. The rearrangement links TRBV28 to TRBJ1-1; tentatively, D is TRBD1 (6 bases). The germline V and J ends were trimmed by 7 bases and 3 bases, with 15 bases remaining between them. Germline values: CDR1 MDHEN, CDR2 SYDVKM. This CDR3 region has 14 residues. CDR3 coding DNA: TGTGCCAGCAACCTCAGGGGTATTGACACTGAAGCTTTCTTT. Amino acids: CASNLRGIDTEAFF.

This clone has only one observation. CDR3 in DNA: TGTGCCAGCACCAAGCGGCGGACAGGGACCTTAAAGTACGAGCAGTACTTC. It yields the protein CASTKRRTGTLKYEQYF. This chain connects TRBV27 to TRBJ2-7; 8 bases map to TRBD1. Trimming cost V 7 bases and J 4 bases; bases outside gene matches: 18. In germline, CDR1 is MNHEY, CDR2 SMNVEV (reference sequence). The CDR3 totals 17 residues.

The J gene is TRBJ1-6, the V gene TRBV7-8; TRBD1 might be the D (5 bases). V was cut by 1 base and J by 6 bases, with 13 bases left in between. The CDR3 loop spans 16 amino acids. Germline V gene lookup returns CDR1 SGHVS and CDR2 FQNEAQ. The CDR3 nucleotides read TGTGCCAGCAGCTTAGAGTCAAGGGGCGGTAATTCACCCCTCCACTTT. Translation gives CASSLESRGGNSPLHF.

V gene TRBV7-9 combines with J gene TRBJ1-2; D unresolved. The CDR3 extends over 13 amino acids. V lost 5 bases, J lost 0 bases, and 7 bases lay in between. Germline assignment: CDR1 SEHNR and CDR2 FQNEAQ (reference sequence). The CDR3 region is CASSPQSNYGYTF. CDR3 DNA sequence: TGTGCCAGCAGCCCTCAGTCTAACTATGGCTACACCTTC.

The chain couples TRBV5-4 to TRBJ2-7; TRBD1 agrees at 8 bases. CDR1 is SGHNT, CDR2 YYREEE, per germline (reference sequence). The length of the CDR3 is 16 residues. V was clipped by 4 bases and J by 0 bases; unmatched bases: 9. CDR3 loop: CASSAQDRGYSYEQYF. The CDR3 region has the DNA TGTGCCAGCAGCGCCCAAGACAGGGGCTACTCCTACGAGCAGTACTTC.

This clone has just a few counts. This chain joins TRBV5-1 and TRBJ2-7; maybe TRBD1 (5 bases). V lost 2 bases and J 7 bases, leaving 13 bases between the germline ends. Germline loops: CDR1 SGHRS, CDR2 YFSETQ. This CDR3 is built from 13 residues. In DNA, the CDR3 is TGCGCCAGCAGCTTCAAACCCCCAGGGGAGCAGTACTTC. Translation gives CASSFKPPGEQYF.

The V gene is TRBV28, the J gene TRBJ2-3; TRBD2 is a possible D gene (7 bases). Trimming removed 4 bases from V and 4 bases from J, with 15 bases in between. The V gene's germline CDR1 is MDHEN and CDR2 SYDVKM. This CDR3 is built from 15 residues. This CDR3 reads CASSSPGGKADTQYF. Here the CDR3 DNA reads TGTGCCAGCAGTTCCCCGGGGGGCAAGGCAGATACGCAGTATTTT.

A remark on this clone: Different DNA sequences within this sample yield the same CDR3. This chain connects TRBV9 to TRBJ2-3; TRBD2 matches at 7 bases. Germline V gene sequence: CDR1 SGDLS, CDR2 YYNGEE. The CDR3 consists of 15 residues. The junction had 1 base not matched to a gene; V was cut back by 0 bases and J by 0 bases. The CDR3 sequence is CASSVGGGSTDTQYF. CDR3 DNA: TGTGCCAGCAGCGTAGGCGGGGGAAGCACAGATACGCAGTATTTT.